This TCR beta chain stems from a study of technical replicates of blood from a handful of donors. This table comes from immunoSEQ multiplex PCR, and its TCRdb copy is limited to in-frame clones, with some not included. The data hold tens of thousands of clones, with just under 95% observed a single time. The CDR3 sequence is 15 residues long. The J segment lost 4 bases and the V segment lost 6 bases, leaving 10 bases of the junction unmatched. In germline, CDR1 is MNHNY, CDR2 SVGAGI (reference sequence). The J gene is TRBJ2-3, the V gene TRBV6-6; 7 bases fit TRBD2. The receptor was derived from a human donor in good health. Sequencing input: T cells isolated from PBMCs. The CDR3: CASRDSGDGSDTQYF. DNA of the CDR3: TGTGCCAGCAGAGACAGCGGGGACGGCTCAGATACGCAGTATTTT.